Presented here are 25 T cell receptor beta chains from one specimen sequenced in a study of shared clonotypes between healthy human individuals. This table comes from immunoSEQ multiplex PCR, and its TCRdb copy is limited to in-frame clones, with some not included. The repertoire consists of about 1 million clones, with approximately 68% occurring once and the leading ten covering approximately 1.5%. Sequences were obtained from memory CD4+ T cells sorted from blood. Subset meaning: CD45RA-negative fraction. The receptors shown here come from a man between 18 and 29 years old in good health.

This sequence joins TRBV2 and TRBJ2-2; a weak D match, TRBD2 (6 bases). Germline CDR1 reads SNHLY; CDR2 reads FYNNEI. This CDR3 region has 15 residues. V dropped 0 bases and J dropped 5 bases, with 10 bases sitting between them. Here the CDR3 reads CASSEALSGTGELFF. The DNA for the CDR3 is TGTGCCAGCAGTGAAGCGCTTAGCGGAACCGGGGAGCTGTTTTTT.

This clone has a count of ten or more. V gene TRBV11-2 combines with J gene TRBJ2-5, with 10 bases that match TRBD1. The ends lost 0 bases at V and 5 bases at J; junction bases unmatched: 6. The CDR3 is 16 amino acids. Germline CDR1 reads SGHAT; CDR2 reads FQNNGV. The CDR3 here is CASSLDDRGRGETQYF. In DNA, the CDR3 is TGTGCCAGCAGCTTAGACGACAGGGGGCGCGGGGAGACCCAGTACTTC.

There are a few counts of this clone. The DNA of the CDR3 is TGTGCCATCAGTGAGCAGGGAATAAAAGCTTTCTTT. Translation gives CAISEQGIKAFF. This chain links TRBV10-3 with TRBJ1-1; D is perhaps TRBD1 (5 bases). The germline CDR1 and CDR2 sequences are ENHRY and SYGVKD. The V end lost 2 bases, the J end lost 9 bases, and 10 bases lay between the germline ends. The CDR3 totals 12 residues.

Ten or more counts support this clone. The chain is built from TRBV6-1 and TRBJ2-2, with a tentative D call TRBD1 (5 bases). Germline V gene data show CDR1 as MNHNS and CDR2 as SASEGT. The CDR3 covers 14 residues. V was cut by 7 bases and J by 0 bases, with 9 bases left in between. For the CDR3, the DNA is TGTGCCAGCATTCAGGGCACGAACACCGGGGAGCTGTTTTTT. Protein: CASIQGTNTGELFF.

This sequence joins TRBV4-1 and TRBJ2-7; D not resolved. V was trimmed by 5 bases and J by 4 bases, leaving 24 bases between them. The CDR3 has 17 amino acids. Germline CDR1 MGHRA, CDR2 YSYEKL. This CDR3 reads CASSSDAGENRVYEQYF. The CDR3 nucleotides read TGCGCCAGCAGCAGCGACGCAGGAGAAAATAGGGTTTACGAGCAGTACTTC.

This chain uses TRBV11-2 with TRBJ1-3; D is ambiguous. V was cut by 2 bases and J by 7 bases, with 6 bases left in between. From germline, CDR1 is SGHAT and CDR2 FQNNGV. The CDR3 is made up of 12 amino acids. In DNA, the CDR3 is TGTGCCAGCAGCTTACCCGGCAACACCATATATTTT. Its protein product is CASSLPGNTIYF.

V gene TRBV4-3 combines with J gene TRBJ2-3; D unclear. V dropped 0 bases and J dropped 3 bases, with 7 bases sitting between them. The CDR3 spans 14 residues. Germline V gene data show CDR1 as LGHNA and CDR2 as YSLEER. The DNA for the CDR3 is TGCGCCAGCAGCCAAGATGGGCCTACAGATACGCAGTATTTT. This encodes CASSQDGPTDTQYF.

J is TRBJ2-3 and V is TRBV7-2; 13 positions agree with TRBD2. In germline, CDR1 is SGHTA, CDR2 FQGNSA. Trimming at V came to 5 bases and at J to 8 bases, leaving 7 bases not matched to a gene. The CDR3 is 15 amino acids. This CDR3 reads CASSGGTSGVGTQYF. The DNA of the CDR3 is TGTGCCAGCAGCGGAGGGACTAGCGGGGTTGGTACGCAGTATTTT. Looking up the rest from reference TRBV7-2 and TRBJ2-3 gives the full variable domain: GAGVSQSPSNKVTEKGKDVELRCDPISGHTALYWYRQSLGQGLEFLIYFQGNSAPDKSGLPSDRFSAERTGGSVSTLTIQRTQQEDSAVYLCASSGGTSGVGTQYFGPGTRLTVL.

This chain connects TRBV21-1 to TRBJ1-1. TRBV21-1 is a pseudogene segment. The CDR3 totals 14 residues. The CDR3 reads CASSKEAANTEAFF. As DNA, the CDR3 is TGTGCCAGCAGCAAAGAGGCCGCGAACACTGAAGCTTTCTTT.

The chain is built from TRBV18 and TRBJ2-7, with D possibly matching TRBD1 (7 bases). CDR1 is KGHSH, CDR2 LQKENI, per germline. CDR3 length: 17 residues. With 3 bases removed from V and 6 bases from J, the gap between germline ends came to 24 bases. The CDR3 coding sequence is TGTGCCAGCTCACCTACCCCTGGGATTCAGGGGGGCACCGAGCAGTACTTC. Translated: CASSPTPGIQGGTEQYF.

The chain's CDR3 is CASSRQDRNYGYTF. The DNA of the CDR3 is TGTGCCAGCAGTAGACAGGATCGAAACTATGGCTACACCTTC. The V gene is TRBV6-1, the J gene TRBJ1-2, with TRBD1 as a possible D gene (6 bases). Trimming removed 5 bases from V and 2 bases from J, with 12 bases in between. CDR1 is MNHNS and CDR2 is SASEGT in the germline V gene. The CDR3 contains 14 residues.

This clone was seen once. The V and J genes are TRBV6-5 and TRBJ1-5, with 8 bases aligning to TRBD1. Trimming cost V 7 bases and J 2 bases; bases outside gene matches: 4. Germline V gene lookup returns CDR1 MNHEY and CDR2 SVGAGI. The CDR3 is 14 amino acids. The CDR3 nucleotides are TGTGCCAGCACTACAGGGGGTCGCAATCAGCCCCAGCATTTT. Translating gives CASTTGGRNQPQHF.

A single count supports this clone. The rearrangement joins TRBV9 to TRBJ2-3, with TRBD2 matching 9 bases. V lost 2 bases and J lost 3; bases outside the gene matches: 4. This CDR3 contains 15 residues. Looked up from germline, CDR1 is SGDLS and CDR2 is YYNGEE. This chain's CDR3 is CASSVSGGSTDTQYF. CDR3 nucleotides: TGTGCCAGCAGCGTCAGCGGGGGGTCGACAGATACGCAGTATTTT. Supplemented by reference TRBV9 and TRBJ2-3, the full variable domain reads DSGVTQTPKHLITATGQRVTLRCSPRSGDLSVYWYQQSLDQGLQFLIQYYNGEERAKGNILERFSAQQFPDLHSELNLSSLELGDSALYFCASSVSGGSTDTQYFGPGTRLTVL.

V and J are TRBV4-2 and TRBJ2-1; 12 bases align to TRBD2. The V gene end was trimmed by 1 base and the J gene end by 4 bases; junction bases not matched to a gene: 8. CDR3 length: 18 residues. Germline V gene data show CDR1 as LGHNA and CDR2 as YNFKEQ. CDR3 in DNA: TGTGCCAGCAGCCAAGGGGCTAGCGGGGGGGCCAAGTACAATGAGCAGTTCTTC. It yields the protein CASSQGASGGAKYNEQFF.

Comments on this clone: Within the sample, other DNA sequences also encode this same CDR3. The chain carries TRBV5-1 and TRBJ1-6; a weak D match, TRBD1 (5 bases). The CDR3 covers 15 residues. Germline V gene data show CDR1 as SGHRS and CDR2 as YFSETQ. Between the trimmed V and J ends, which lost 0 bases and 5 bases, there was a span of 9 bases. Here the CDR3 DNA reads TGCGCCAGCAGCTTGGGACAGCCCAATAATTCACCCCTCCACTTT. Protein sequence: CASSLGQPNNSPLHF.

The chain is built from TRBV19 and TRBJ2-1; 12 bases match TRBD2. CDR1 is LNHDA and CDR2 is SQIVND in the germline V gene (reference sequence). J lost 8 bases, V lost 3 bases, and 5 bases had no gene match. CDR3 length equals 15 residues. The CDR3 is CASSMTSGGRYEQFF. The CDR3 region has the DNA TGTGCCAGTAGTATGACTAGCGGGGGCCGCTATGAGCAGTTCTTC. The variable domain in full, completed from reference TRBV19 and TRBJ2-1, reads DGGITQSPKYLFRKEGQNVTLSCEQNLNHDAMYWYRQDPGQGLRLIYYSQIVNDFQKGDIAEGYSVSREKKESFPLTVTSAQKNPTAFYLCASSMTSGGRYEQFFGPGTRLTVL.

In nucleotides, the CDR3 is TGTGCCAGCAGCTTAGGGACTAGCGGGAGGGGAGGCTACGAGCAGTACTTC. Protein sequence: CASSLGTSGRGGYEQYF. The chain links TRBV7-2 to TRBJ2-7; 15 positions agree with TRBD2. J was trimmed by 3 bases and V by 1 base; bases with no gene match: 4. The CDR3 spans 17 residues. Germline V gene data show CDR1 as SGHTA and CDR2 as FQGNSA.

The chain recombines TRBV5-5 with TRBJ2-7, with D perhaps matching TRBD1 (6 bases). The CDR3 is 13 residues long. CDR1 is SGHKS, CDR2 YYEKEE, per germline (reference sequence). V lost 0 bases to trimming and J lost 12 bases, with 16 bases between them. CDR3 loop: CASSLGTGYLAYF. CDR3 nucleotides: TGTGCCAGCAGCTTGGGCACAGGGTATTTGGCGTACTTC. The variable domain in full, completed from reference TRBV5-5 and TRBJ2-7, reads DAGVTQSPTHLIKTRGQQVTLRCSPISGHKSVSWYQQVLGQGPQFIFQYYEKEERGRGNFPDRFSARQFPNYSSELNVNALLLGDSALYLCASSLGTGYLAYFGPGTRLTVT.

Here the CDR3 reads CASSPSSGGTNEKLFF. Written as DNA, the CDR3 is TGTGCCAGCAGCCCATCGTCAGGGGGAACTAATGAAAAACTGTTTTTT. The chain is built from TRBV28 and TRBJ1-4, with 7 bases aligning to TRBD1. Looked up from germline, CDR1 is MDHEN and CDR2 is SYDVKM. V dropped 6 bases and J dropped 1; count of bases not matched to a gene: 8. This CDR3 has 16 amino acids.

Remarks on this clone: This sample also contains other DNA sequences that code for the same CDR3. This chain joins TRBV5-1 and TRBJ2-1; D is possibly TRBD1 (5 bases). The length of the CDR3 is 14 residues. CDR1 is SGHRS and CDR2 is YFSETQ in the germline V gene. The germline V and J ends were trimmed by 0 bases and 4 bases, with 8 bases remaining between them. CDR3 sequence reads: CASSLGQGYNEQFF. CDR3 coding DNA: TGCGCCAGCAGCTTGGGCCAGGGATACAATGAGCAGTTCTTC.

The chain employs TRBV9 and TRBJ2-7, with 9 bases aligning to TRBD2. Per the germline V gene, CDR1 is SGDLS and CDR2 is YYNGEE. The CDR3 spans 15 residues. With V trimmed by 1 base and J by 3 bases, 5 bases remained unmatched. Here the CDR3 reads CASSVSLAGIYEQYF. In DNA form, the CDR3 reads TGTGCCAGCAGCGTAAGTCTAGCGGGGATCTACGAGCAGTACTTC.

This clone appeared a few times. The chain employs TRBV19 and TRBJ2-7; the D gene is possibly TRBD2 (6 bases). With 6 bases removed from V and 4 bases from J, the gap between germline ends came to 16 bases. Germline lookup yields CDR1 LNHDA and CDR2 SQIVND (reference sequence). The CDR3 contains 14 residues. The CDR3 sequence: CASSGGRNEYEQYF. The CDR3, as DNA: TGTGCCAGTAGCGGTGGGAGGAATGAATACGAGCAGTACTTC. The full variable domain, completed using reference TRBV19 and TRBJ2-7, is DGGITQSPKYLFRKEGQNVTLSCEQNLNHDAMYWYRQDPGQGLRLIYYSQIVNDFQKGDIAEGYSVSREKKESFPLTVTSAQKNPTAFYLCASSGGRNEYEQYFGPGTRLTVT.

V and J are TRBV18 and TRBJ2-5, with D uncertain. With the DNA end fitting TRBJ2-7 better, the J assignment may be wrong. The CDR3 extends over 14 amino acids. CDR1 and CDR2 from the germline V gene are KGHSH and LQKENI. In DNA form, the CDR3 reads TGTGCCAGCTCACCTAGCCTAAGCTCCTACGAGCAGTACTTC. As protein: CASSPSLSSYEQYF.

This chain connects TRBV2 to TRBJ2-7; a possible D gene is TRBD2 (6 bases). From germline, CDR1 is SNHLY and CDR2 FYNNEI. Trimming stripped 7 bases from V and 2 bases from J, with 9 bases between. The CDR3 runs 12 residues. The CDR3 sequence is CASKSGPYEQYF. CDR3 coding DNA: TGTGCCAGCAAGAGCGGGCCCTACGAGCAGTACTTC. The full variable domain, its missing parts supplied by reference TRBV2 and TRBJ2-7, is EPEVTQTPSHQVTQMGQEVILRCVPISNHLYFYWYRQILGQKVEFLVSFYNNEISEKSEIFDDQFSVERPDGSNFTLKIRSTKLEDSAMYFCASKSGPYEQYFGPGTRLTVT.

V is TRBV6-5 and J is TRBJ2-3; D unclear. The V gene's germline CDR1 is MNHEY and CDR2 SVGAGI. The CDR3 covers 13 residues. Trimming removed 6 bases from V and 4 bases from J, with 11 bases in between. CDR3 protein: CASRSQPADTQYF. For the CDR3, the DNA is TGTGCCAGCAGGTCTCAGCCCGCAGATACGCAGTATTTT.